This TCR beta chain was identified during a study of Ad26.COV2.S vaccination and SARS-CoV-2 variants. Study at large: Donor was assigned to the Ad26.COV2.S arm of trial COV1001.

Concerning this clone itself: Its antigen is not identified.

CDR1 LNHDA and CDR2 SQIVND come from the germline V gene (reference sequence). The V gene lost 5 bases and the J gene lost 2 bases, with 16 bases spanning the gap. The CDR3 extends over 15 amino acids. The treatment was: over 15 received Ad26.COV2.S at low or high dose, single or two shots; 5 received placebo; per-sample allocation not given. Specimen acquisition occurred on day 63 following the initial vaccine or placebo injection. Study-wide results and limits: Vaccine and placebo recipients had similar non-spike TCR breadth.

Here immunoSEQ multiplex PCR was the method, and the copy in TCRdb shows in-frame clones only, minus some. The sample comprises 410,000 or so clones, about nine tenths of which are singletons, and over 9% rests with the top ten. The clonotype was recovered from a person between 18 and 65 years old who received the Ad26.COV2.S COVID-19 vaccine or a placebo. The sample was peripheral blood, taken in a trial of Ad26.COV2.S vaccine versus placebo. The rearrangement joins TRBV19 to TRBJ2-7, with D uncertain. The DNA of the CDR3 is TGTGCCAGTAGTCTCGGCGGCACTGACACCTACGAGCAGTACTTC. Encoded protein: CASSLGGTDTYEQYF.